The 28 T cell receptor beta chains below all came from one sample that was sequenced in a study of Graves' ophthalmopathy and Graves' hyperthyroidism. Using RNA transcripts, the TCR beta CDR3 regions were amplified. Second-round multiplex PCR came after a first-round RT-PCR that employed HTBI primers. TCRdb re-called the multiplex PCR reads through MiXCR, storing one row per CDR3 protein. The sample consists of almost 750,000 distinct CDR3 sequences, about 44% of them appearing once. The sample taken for sequencing was peripheral blood. The receptors derive from an adult man with Graves' ophthalmopathy.

This clonotype was counted many times. A read error may produce the germline difference seen at one junction end. V is TRBV9 and J is TRBJ2-5, with D perhaps TRBD2 (6 bases). The V gene's germline CDR1 is SGDLS and CDR2 YYNGEE. The CDR3 length is 13 residues. CDR3 nucleotides: TGCGCCAGCAGTGCAAGCGGGCAAGAGACCCAGTACTTC. As protein: CASSASGQETQYF.

CDR3 protein: CATSESQGMGIHEHF. DNA of the CDR3: TGTGCCACCAGTGAATCACAGGGAATGGGGATCCACGAGCATTTT. V is TRBV24-1 and J is TRBJ1-5; a possible D gene is TRBD1 (6 bases). The CDR3 is 15 amino acids. The germline gives CDR1 KGHDR, CDR2 SFDVKD. Between the trimmed V and J ends, which lost 4 bases and 14 bases, there was a span of 23 bases.

A remark on this clonotype: A much larger clone sits a single nucleotide away, making a read error possible. The V gene is TRBV29-1, the J gene TRBJ2-5; 7 bases match TRBD1. Germline CDR1 is SQVTM and CDR2 is ANQGSEA. The CDR3 covers 13 residues. The DNA of the CDR3 is TGCAGCGTTAAATCAGGGGGTCAAGAGACCCAGCACTTC. This sequence encodes CSVKSGGQETQHF.

This clonotype came up a few times. The chain joins TRBV6-1 to TRBJ1-5, with a weak D call TRBD1 (6 bases). The germline V and J ends were trimmed by 8 bases and 3 bases, with 11 bases remaining between them. This CDR3 spans 13 amino acids. The germline CDR1 and CDR2 sequences are MNHNS and SASEGT. CDR3 protein: CASSGTFNQPQHF. The CDR3 DNA reads as TGTGCCAGCTCCGGGACATTCAATCAGCCCCAGCATTTT.

This clonotype was observed a single time. The gene calls are TRBV7-6 and TRBJ1-6, with D possibly TRBD1 on 5 matching bases. This CDR3 has 16 residues. V was pared by 2 bases and J by 2 bases, with 10 bases between. The germline V gene encodes CDR1 SGHVS and CDR2 FNYEAQ. CDR3 sequence (DNA): TGTGCCAGCAGCTTAACTCAGGGCCCCTATAATTCACCCCTCCACTTT. This sequence encodes CASSLTQGPYNSPLHF.

The gene calls are TRBV12-3 or TRBV12-4 and TRBJ1-1; maybe TRBD1 (5 bases). The CDR3 contains 14 residues. V lost 6 bases, J lost 3 bases, and 14 bases lay in between. CDR3 bases: TGTGCCAGCAGCCGGGAGGAGGGGTACACTGAAGCTTTCTTT. Protein sequence: CASSREEGYTEAFF.

This clonotype was recorded many times. The junction shows a germline mismatch at one end, possibly a read error. The genes are TRBV24-1 and TRBJ1-5, with D unclear. CDR3 length: 13 residues. The V gene's germline CDR1 is KGHDR and CDR2 SFDVKD. CDR3 nucleotide sequence: TGTGCCAGCAGTGAAGGGAGGCGTCAGCCCCAGCATTTT. Translation gives CASSEGRRQPQHF.

This chain joins TRBV11-1 and TRBJ1-1; TRBD1 is a possible D gene (5 bases). The germline V gene has CDR1 SGHAT and CDR2 FQDESV (reference sequence). Trimming stripped 5 bases from V and 7 bases from J, with 14 bases between. This CDR3 region has 13 residues. The CDR3: CASSPLTGGEAFF. Here the CDR3 DNA reads TGTGCCAGCAGCCCCCTTACCGGGGGTGAAGCTTTCTTT.

V gene TRBV10-3 combines with J gene TRBJ1-5; possible D gene TRBD1, 6 bases. The germline CDR1 and CDR2 sequences are ENHRY and SYGVKD. Trimming took 8 bases from V and 0 from J, leaving 11 bases between them. The CDR3 runs to 14 residues. CDR3 DNA: TGTGCCATCGGTAACAGGGATAGCAATCAGCCCCAGCATTTT. Translating gives CAIGNRDSNQPQHF.

This clonotype was observed at least ten times. V gene TRBV9 combines with J gene TRBJ2-5; the D gene could be TRBD1 or TRBD2 (5 bases each). CDR3 size: 14 residues. V was shortened by 4 bases and J by 5 bases, with 15 bases between the two germline ends. Looked up from germline, CDR1 is SGDLS and CDR2 is YYNGEE. The CDR3 loop reads CASSIDVREETQYF. CDR3 nucleotides: TGTGCCAGCAGCATAGATGTCAGGGAGGAGACCCAGTACTTC.

The rearrangement links TRBV5-1 to TRBJ2-5, with unresolved D. Germline CDR1 is SGHRS and CDR2 is YFSETQ. The CDR3 sequence is 15 residues long. Trimming left V 0 bases short and J 5 bases short, with 14 bases between. The chain's CDR3 is CASSLVAGQPETQYF. The CDR3 DNA is TGCGCCAGCAGCTTGGTAGCAGGTCAGCCGGAGACCCAGTACTTC.

This clonotype has ten or more counts. The chain joins TRBV7-9 to TRBJ2-7; no clear D. The CDR3 has 12 residues. CDR1 SEHNR and CDR2 FQNEAQ come from the germline V gene (reference sequence). The V and J ends lost 5 bases and 6 bases respectively, with 11 bases between them. The CDR3 reads CASSLRTAEQYF. In DNA form, the CDR3 reads TGTGCCAGCAGCCTGCGGACGGCCGAGCAGTACTTC.

This clonotype occurred a few times. V gene TRBV28 combines with J gene TRBJ2-7; TRBD2 matches at 9 bases. CDR1 is MDHEN, CDR2 SYDVKM, per germline. Losses at the gene ends were 5 bases for V and 4 bases for J; bases not matched to a gene: 6. CDR3 length: 14 residues. The CDR3 coding sequence is TGTGCCAGCAGTCTGGGGACTAGCCCGTACGAGCAGTACTTC. Protein product: CASSLGTSPYEQYF.

The count of this clonotype is one. V is TRBV2 and J is TRBJ1-1; no definite D call. With 5 bases removed from V and 0 bases from J, the gap between germline ends came to 13 bases. The CDR3 is 15 amino acids. Germline values: CDR1 SNHLY, CDR2 FYNNEI. The CDR3 DNA reads TGTGCCAGCAGTTTATGGGTTATAGTGAACACTGAAGCTTTCTTT. This codes for CASSLWVIVNTEAFF.

This chain links TRBV25-1 with TRBJ2-5, with TRBD1 matching over 8 bases. Germline V gene data show CDR1 as MGHDK and CDR2 as SYGVNS. V was pared by 3 bases and J by 5 bases, with 8 bases of the junction left unmatched. CDR3 length equals 15 residues. CDR3: CASSDVRQGMETQYF. The CDR3 DNA reads TGTGCCAGCAGTGACGTCCGACAGGGGATGGAGACCCAGTACTTC.

The gene calls are TRBV11-2 and TRBJ2-7; 9 positions agree with TRBD2. The CDR3 runs 17 residues. Germline loops: CDR1 SGHAT, CDR2 FQNNGV. V trimming: 1 base; J trimming: 1 base; junction bases outside the gene matches: 8. The CDR3 DNA reads TGTGCCAGCAGCTTAGTTGCGGGAGGGCCTATGTCCTACGAGCAGTACTTC. Protein sequence: CASSLVAGGPMSYEQYF.

The chain carries TRBV2 and TRBJ1-2; 8 bases are shared with TRBD1. Germline CDR1 SNHLY, CDR2 FYNNEI. The CDR3 spans 14 residues. V trimming: 5 bases; J trimming: 5 bases; junction bases outside the gene matches: 7. CDR3 sequence reads: CASSPPGQAYGYTF. CDR3 bases: TGTGCCAGCAGTCCACCGGGACAGGCGTATGGCTACACCTTC.

This clonotype was observed at least ten times. The chain has TRBV11-2 and TRBJ2-7; no firm D call. The CDR3 contains 13 residues. The ends were cut back, 3 bases at V and 2 bases at J, with 8 bases in the middle. CDR1 is SGHAT and CDR2 is FQNNGV in the germline V gene. CDR3: CASSFAQAYEQYF. DNA for the CDR3: TGTGCCAGCAGCTTCGCTCAGGCCTACGAGCAGTACTTC.

V and J are TRBV9 and TRBJ2-5, with D hard to call. V shed 3 bases and J shed 2 bases, with 8 bases lying between them. Germline V gene lookup returns CDR1 SGDLS and CDR2 YYNGEE. The CDR3 spans 13 residues. The CDR3 nucleotides are TGTGCCAGCAGCGGAAGGAGTCAAGAGACCCAGTACTTC. Its translation is CASSGRSQETQYF.

V gene TRBV15 combines with J gene TRBJ2-7, with a weak D call TRBD1 (7 bases). The CDR3 is made up of 16 amino acids. With 1 base removed from V and 3 bases from J, the gap between germline ends came to 16 bases. The germline V gene encodes CDR1 LNHNV and CDR2 YYDKDF (reference sequence). Written as DNA, the CDR3 is TGTGCCACCAGCAGAGGCTCGACAGGGACTGGCTACGAGCAGTACTTC. Translating it yields CATSRGSTGTGYEQYF.

The V call is TRBV12-3 or TRBV12-4, the J call TRBJ1-4, with D possibly matching TRBD1 (6 bases). This CDR3 is built from 14 residues. Trimming took 2 bases from V and 8 from J, leaving 12 bases between them. In DNA form, the CDR3 reads TGTGCCAGCAGTTTATCAGGGGTCGGGGAAAAACTGTTTTTT. Its translation is CASSLSGVGEKLFF.

This clonotype was detected only a few times. This sequence joins TRBV4-1 and TRBJ2-7; the D gene is possibly TRBD1 (6 bases). V gave up 1 base and J gave up 5 bases, with 15 bases separating them. This CDR3 spans 15 amino acids. CDR1 and CDR2 from the germline V gene are MGHRA and YSYEKL. The DNA for the CDR3 is TGCGCCAGCAGCCAAGGGCAGGGGAGATCCGACGAGCAGTACTTC. As protein: CASSQGQGRSDEQYF.

This clonotype was observed a few times. The chain combines TRBV5-1 with TRBJ1-4; maybe TRBD1 (5 bases). V was clipped by 3 bases and J by 8 bases, with 20 bases between them. The CDR3 consists of 16 residues. Germline CDR1 SGHRS, CDR2 YFSETQ. In DNA, the CDR3 is TGCGCCAGCAGCTCCTTCCAAGGGGCCTCCGGGGAAAAACTGTTTTTT. This translates into CASSSFQGASGEKLFF.

This clonotype appeared many times. The chain couples TRBV7-9 to TRBJ2-5; TRBD1 is a possible D gene (7 bases). The CDR3 extends over 15 amino acids. Germline CDR1 SEHNR, CDR2 FQNEAQ (reference sequence). With 2 bases removed from V and 5 bases from J, the gap between germline ends came to 15 bases. CDR3 coding DNA: TGTGCCAGCAGCTTAAGGCAGGGGGGTTCGGAGACCCAGTACTTC. Translation gives CASSLRQGGSETQYF.

V usage is TRBV7-8 and J usage is TRBJ2-7; the D gene is possibly TRBD1 (6 bases). This CDR3 has 15 amino acids. CDR1 is SGHVS and CDR2 is FQNEAQ in the germline V gene. Trimming stripped 7 bases from V and 0 bases from J, with 16 bases between. The CDR3, as DNA: TGTGCCAGCACCCCCAGGGGACGCCACTCCTACGAGCAGTACTTC. As protein: CASTPRGRHSYEQYF.

The chain couples TRBV27 to TRBJ2-5, with 8 bases identical to TRBD2. The junction had 10 bases not matched to a gene; V was cut back by 4 bases and J by 9 bases. Per the germline V gene, CDR1 is MNHEY and CDR2 is SMNVEV (reference sequence). This CDR3 contains 14 residues. CDR3 protein: CASSSQREFKAQYF. The CDR3 DNA sequence: TGTGCCAGCAGTTCCCAGCGGGAGTTTAAGGCCCAGTACTTC.

The chain carries TRBV20-1 and TRBJ2-7; D remains unclear. The CDR3 loop spans 13 amino acids. The germline V gene has CDR1 DFQATT and CDR2 SNEGSKA (reference sequence). The V end was cut by 3 bases, the J end by 2 bases, with 11 bases between. CDR3 residues: CSASSGTAYEQYF. The CDR3 DNA is TGCAGTGCTAGTAGTGGAACAGCCTACGAGCAGTACTTC.

The J gene is TRBJ1-1, the V gene TRBV10-3; D gene unclear. The V gene's germline CDR1 is ENHRY and CDR2 SYGVKD. Trimming removed 10 bases from V and 8 bases from J, with 14 bases in between. The CDR3 length is 11 residues. The CDR3: CASLRPAEAFF. In DNA, the CDR3 is TGTGCCAGCCTCCGGCCGGCGGAAGCTTTCTTT.